One sample yielded the 7 T cell receptor beta chains listed below, sequenced in a study of blood T cell repertoires in COVID-19. Only in-frame clones appear in the TCRdb table, and some are missing; sequencing was by immunoSEQ multiplex PCR. Among about 100,000 clones listed, about nine tenths were seen once. Sequencing was done on a sample of peripheral blood. The receptors were gathered from a man aged 50-60 years with acute or convalescent COVID-19.

The chain links TRBV2 to TRBJ2-2, with D unresolved. V lost 8 bases and J 3 bases, leaving 13 bases between the germline ends. CDR1 and CDR2 (germline): SNHLY, FYNNEI. This CDR3 has 14 amino acids. The CDR3 protein is CASSPRSYTGELFF. The CDR3 nucleotides read TGTGCCAGCTCCCCTCGTAGTTACACCGGGGAGCTGTTTTTT. Full variable domain (outside the CDR3, taken from reference TRBV2 and TRBJ2-2): EPEVTQTPSHQVTQMGQEVILRCVPISNHLYFYWYRQILGQKVEFLVSFYNNEISEKSEIFDDQFSVERPDGSNFTLKIRSTKLEDSAMYFCASSPRSYTGELFFGEGSRLTVL.

The chain employs TRBV5-1 and TRBJ1-2; D uncertain. The CDR3 consists of 13 residues. Germline V gives CDR1 SGHRS, CDR2 YFSETQ. Trimming pared 0 bases from V and 7 bases from J, leaving 10 bases between. CDR3 in amino acids: CASSLGQPPGYTF. The CDR3 DNA follows: TGCGCCAGCAGCTTGGGACAACCCCCTGGCTACACCTTC.

The V and J genes are TRBV29-1 and TRBJ2-7; 7 bases agree with TRBD2. This CDR3 contains 12 residues. Germline V lookup: CDR1 SQVTM, CDR2 ANQGSEA. V lost 7 bases to trimming and J lost 0 bases; unmatched junction nucleotides: 3. The CDR3 sequence is CSALADSYEQYF. CDR3 nucleotides: TGCAGCGCTCTAGCGGACTCCTACGAGCAGTACTTC.

The gene calls are TRBV10-1 and TRBJ2-3; possibly TRBD2 for D (5 bases). V shed 2 bases and J shed 1 base, with 7 bases lying between them. The germline gives CDR1 WNHNN, CDR2 SYGVQD (reference sequence). The CDR3 extends over 14 amino acids. The CDR3 here is CASSELRGTDTQYF. Here the CDR3 DNA reads TGCGCCAGCAGTGAGCTGCGGGGCACAGATACGCAGTATTTT.

The rearrangement joins TRBV3-1 (or the pseudogene TRBV3-2) to TRBJ1-2; a weak D match, TRBD1 (6 bases). Looked up from germline, CDR1 is LGHDT and CDR2 is YNNKEL (reference sequence). Trimming removed 4 bases at V and 7 bases at J, with 13 bases between. This CDR3 is 13 amino acids long. The DNA of the CDR3 is TGTGCCAGCAGCCCTAACAGGGAGAGTGGCTACACCTTC. It translates to CASSPNRESGYTF.

The chain couples TRBV19 to TRBJ1-1, with D perhaps matching TRBD1 (6 bases). The germline V gene has CDR1 LNHDA and CDR2 SQIVND (reference sequence). Trimming removed 1 base from V and 0 bases from J, with 9 bases in between. This CDR3 has 15 amino acids. CDR3 coding DNA: TGTGCCAGTAGTATAGGGACAGTCCTGAACACTGAAGCTTTCTTT. Amino acids: CASSIGTVLNTEAFF.

The chain links TRBV5-4 to TRBJ1-6; no firm D call. V was cut by 6 bases and J by 5 bases, with 12 bases left in between. Germline CDR1 is SGHNT and CDR2 is YYREEE (reference sequence). CDR3 size: 14 residues. Written as DNA, the CDR3 is TGTGCCAGCACCTCTGGGCTGAATAATTCACCCCTCCACTTT. This encodes CASTSGLNNSPLHF. The whole variable domain, filled in from reference TRBV5-4 and TRBJ1-6, reads ETGVTQSPTHLIKTRGQQVTLRCSSQSGHNTVSWYQQALGQGPQFIFQYYREEENGRGNFPPRFSGLQFPNYSSELNVNALELDDSALYLCASTSGLNNSPLHFGNGTRLTVT.